Shown below are 8 T cell receptor beta chains from a single sample sequenced in a study of blood T cell repertoires in COVID-19 (dated by TCRdb to 2019 to 2021). Preparation of the library involved the immunoSEQ multiplex PCR assay. TCRdb provides this immuneACCESS table in a form limited to in-frame rearrangements. Some clones are lacking; in checked studies, under half of them reflect an unresolved V gene, and why the rest are absent is not known. The sample profile shows under 150,000 clones; 80% to 90% of them were found once. The ten largest clonotypes hold roughly 8% of the sample. Input material: peripheral blood. These TCRs come from a human donor with acute or convalescent COVID-19. The donor label of this sample is uncertain.

In its sample, this clone was seen a few times. V and J are TRBV5-5 and TRBJ2-7; D unresolved. Trimming removed 4 bases from V and 1 base from J, with 18 bases in between. This CDR3 contains 16 residues. Germline lookup yields CDR1 SGHKS and CDR2 YYEKEE (reference sequence). The CDR3 bases are TGTGCCAGCAGCGCCTCTGCCTATCCGGGTTCCTACGAGCAGTACTTC. Amino acid sequence: CASSASAYPGSYEQYF.

This clone is a singleton in its sample. The chain has TRBV11-2 and TRBJ2-1, with 7 nucleotides matching TRBD1. Looked up from germline, CDR1 is SGHAT and CDR2 is FQNNGV. The CDR3 has 16 amino acids. The ends lost 5 bases at V and 4 bases at J; junction bases unmatched: 11. CDR3 loop: CASSPRQGGAYNEQFF. The CDR3 bases are TGTGCCAGCAGCCCACGGCAAGGGGGCGCTTACAATGAGCAGTTCTTC.

This chain links TRBV9 with TRBJ2-3; a weak D match, TRBD2 (6 bases). From germline, CDR1 is SGDLS and CDR2 YYNGEE. The CDR3 covers 16 residues. Deletions cut 0 bases from V and 5 bases from J, with 16 bases between. The CDR3 loop is CASSVGVAASGDTQYF. The CDR3 DNA reads TGTGCCAGCAGCGTAGGGGTAGCGGCCTCGGGAGATACGCAGTATTTT.

This sequence joins TRBV30 and TRBJ2-1; 9 nucleotides line up with TRBD1. Germline CDR1 is GTSNPN and CDR2 is SVGIG (reference sequence). CDR3 size: 16 residues. V lost 3 bases and J lost 3; bases outside the gene matches: 9. As DNA, the CDR3 is TGTGCCTGGAGCATTTCCAGGACAGGGGACTACAATGAGCAGTTCTTC. Its protein is CAWSISRTGDYNEQFF.

V gene TRBV18 combines with J gene TRBJ1-4; D is undetermined. The V gene's germline CDR1 is KGHSH and CDR2 LQKENI. The CDR3 sequence is 12 residues long. V lost 6 bases and J lost 7, with 9 bases in between. CDR3 in amino acids: CASSPLGEKLFF. The CDR3 DNA reads TGTGCCAGCTCGCCCCTAGGTGAAAAACTGTTTTTT.

This sequence joins TRBV7-2 and TRBJ1-6; 10 bases are a match to TRBD1. CDR3 length equals 15 residues. Germline-derived CDR1 and CDR2 are SGHTA and FQGNSA. V shed 1 base and J 10 bases; nucleotides not matched to a gene: 4. The DNA of the CDR3 is TGTGCCAGCAGCTTAGAGACAGGGGGCTGGTCACCCCTCCACTTT. Encoded protein: CASSLETGGWSPLHF. The full variable domain, its missing parts supplied by reference TRBV7-2 and TRBJ1-6, is GAGVSQSPSNKVTEKGKDVELRCDPISGHTALYWYRQSLGQGLEFLIYFQGNSAPDKSGLPSDRFSAERTGGSVSTLTIQRTQQEDSAVYLCASSLETGGWSPLHFGNGTRLTVT.

This clone is a singleton in its sample. The chain carries TRBV11-2 and TRBJ1-1, with 7 bases aligning to TRBD1. V shed 2 bases and J 8 bases; nucleotides not matched to a gene: 8. This CDR3 has 14 residues. Germline assignment: CDR1 SGHAT and CDR2 FQNNGV. CDR3 protein: CASSLLTGVGEAFF. The CDR3 coding sequence is TGTGCCAGCAGCTTATTAACAGGGGTTGGAGAAGCTTTCTTT.

V is TRBV10-1 and J is TRBJ2-3, with 11 bases matching TRBD2. Germline V gives CDR1 WNHNN, CDR2 SYGVQD (reference sequence). V shed 0 bases, J shed 3 bases, and the junction held 8 bases outside the gene matches. The CDR3 length is 18 residues. The CDR3 spells CASSESTRASGGTDTQYF. Written as DNA, the CDR3 is TGCGCCAGCAGTGAGTCGACTCGGGCTAGCGGGGGGACAGATACGCAGTATTTT.